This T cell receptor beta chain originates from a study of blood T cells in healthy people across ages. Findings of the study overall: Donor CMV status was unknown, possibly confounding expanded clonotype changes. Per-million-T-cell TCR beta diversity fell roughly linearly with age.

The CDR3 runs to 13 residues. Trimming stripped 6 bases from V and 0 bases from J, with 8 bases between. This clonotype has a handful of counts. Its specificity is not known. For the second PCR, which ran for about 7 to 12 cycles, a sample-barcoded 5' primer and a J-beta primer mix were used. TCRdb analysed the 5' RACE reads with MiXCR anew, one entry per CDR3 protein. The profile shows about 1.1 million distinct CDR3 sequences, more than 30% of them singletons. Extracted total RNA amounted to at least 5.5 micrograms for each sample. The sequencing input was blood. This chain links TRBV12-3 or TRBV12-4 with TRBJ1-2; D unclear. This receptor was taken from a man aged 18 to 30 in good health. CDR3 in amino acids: CASSREANYGYTF. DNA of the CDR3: TGTGCCAGCAGCCGGGAGGCTAACTATGGCTACACCTTC.